Listed below are T cell receptor beta chains from one sample, sequenced in a study of CD8 T cells in ankylosing spondylitis. Using its own MiXCR run on the 5' RACE reads, TCRdb lists one record per CDR3 protein. The sample comprises under 950,000 distinct CDR3 sequences, under 20% of which are singletons, and about a fifth rests with the top ten. Sequencing was carried out using blood, either unsorted or a sorted T cell fraction (not recorded which). The receptors shown here come from a male donor with ankylosing spondylitis. The CDR3 runs from the conserved cysteine through the conserved F or W. The D gene is left open where the match is weak. Clone size appears in some rows only: once, few, many, or a class for an expanded clone.

d_call	v_call	j_call	clone_size	cdr3_aa	cdr3_nt
.	TRBV12-3/TRBV12-4	TRBJ1-5	.	CASSSEVYSNQPQHF	TGTGCCAGCAGTTCCGAGGTATATAGCAATCAGCCCCAGCATTTT
.	TRBV6-2/TRBV6-3	TRBJ2-7	.	CASSYSGVPYEQYF	TGTGCCAGCAGTTACTCCGGGGTCCCCTACGAGCAGTACTTC
.	TRBV6-1	TRBJ2-6	.	CASSERRAYGANVLTF	TGTGCCAGCAGTGAACGCAGGGCGTATGGGGCCAACGTCCTGACTTTC
TRBD2	TRBV12-3/TRBV12-4	TRBJ2-5	.	CASSRTGTSETQYF	TGTGCCAGCAGCCGGACGGGGACTAGCGAGACCCAGTACTTC
.	TRBV12-3/TRBV12-4	TRBJ1-1	few	CAGSRGHYTEAFF	TGTGCCGGATCCAGGGGTCATTACACTGAAGCTTTCTTT
.	TRBV7-2	TRBJ1-6	many	CASSRTDNSPLHF	TGTGCCAGCAGCCGCACCGATAATTCACCCCTCCACTTT
.	TRBV4-3	TRBJ2-1	.	CASSRGIPGANEQFF	TGCGCCAGCAGCCGAGGAATTCCAGGGGCCAATGAGCAGTTCTTC
TRBD2	TRBV13	TRBJ2-3	few	CASSPTTSGRPDTQYF	TGTGCCAGCAGCCCCACGACTAGCGGGAGACCAGATACGCAGTATTTT
.	TRBV6-1	TRBJ1-1	.	CASSLQGEAFF	TGTGCCAGCAGCCTACAGGGTGAAGCTTTCTTT
TRBD1	TRBV2	TRBJ1-1	few	CASRYSLTGKGTEAFF	TGTGCCAGCAGATATTCGTTGACAGGGAAAGGGACTGAAGCTTTCTTT
.	TRBV20-1	TRBJ2-2	few	CSASGNLLNTGELFF	TGCAGTGCTAGCGGGAACCTCCTGAACACCGGGGAGCTGTTTTTT
.	TRBV29-1	TRBJ2-7	.	CSVLGGYEQYF	TGCAGCGTTCTGGGGGGCTACGAGCAGTACTTC
TRBD2	TRBV7-2	TRBJ2-7	few	CASSSFGTSGAYEQYF	TGTGCCAGCAGCTCATTCGGGACTAGCGGGGCCTACGAGCAGTACTTC
TRBD2	TRBV29-1	TRBJ2-1	.	CSAGASGYNEQFF	TGCAGCGCTGGGGCTAGCGGGTACAATGAGCAGTTCTTC
.	TRBV7-8	TRBJ2-2	.	CASSLENSGYTGELFF	TGTGCCAGCAGCTTAGAGAATAGCGGTTACACCGGGGAGCTGTTTTTT
TRBD2	TRBV20-1	TRBJ2-5	.	CSATPGLGETQYF	TGCAGTGCTACCCCGGGACTAGGGGAGACCCAGTACTTC
TRBD2	TRBV2	TRBJ2-1	.	CASRGTSAQEQFF	TGTGCCAGCAGGGGGACTAGTGCCCAGGAGCAGTTCTTC
.	TRBV12-3/TRBV12-4	TRBJ1-5	few	CASSLGPTNQPQHF	TGTGCCAGCAGTCTCGGTCCGACCAATCAGCCCCAGCATTTT